Shown below are 14 T cell receptor beta chains from a single sample sequenced in a study of cytomegalovirus exposure and HLA in healthy donors. The PCR ran on 60 Vbeta and 13 Jbeta primers. Sequenced by immunoSEQ multiplex PCR; TCRdb stores in-frame clones only, minus some. Its clone listing holds tens of thousands of clones. The sequencing sample was made of PBMCs. These receptors originate from a man between 50 and 59 years old in good health and CMV-seropositive.

V and J are TRBV7-2 and TRBJ2-1; D unresolved. Germline V gives CDR1 SGHTA, CDR2 FQGNSA. This CDR3 contains 13 residues. The germline V and J ends were trimmed by 6 bases and 3 bases, with 9 bases remaining between them. The CDR3: CASRASFYNEQFF. CDR3 sequence (DNA): TGTGCCAGCAGAGCTAGTTTCTACAATGAGCAGTTCTTC.

This chain uses TRBV19 with TRBJ2-5, with TRBD2 matching 8 bases. Germline CDR1 reads LNHDA; CDR2 reads SQIVND (reference sequence). There are 16 residues in the CDR3. V trimming: 5 bases; J trimming: 0 bases; junction bases outside the gene matches: 8. This chain's CDR3 is CASSLIAGKYQETQYF. In nucleotides, the CDR3 is TGTGCCAGTAGTTTAATAGCGGGGAAGTACCAAGAGACCCAGTACTTC.

The V gene is TRBV18, the J gene TRBJ1-5, with D uncertain. Germline V gives CDR1 KGHSH, CDR2 LQKENI. Trimming pared 8 bases from V and 6 bases from J, leaving 17 bases between. There are 14 residues in the CDR3. The CDR3 protein is CASHGSRTGQPQHF. In DNA, the CDR3 is TGTGCCAGCCACGGGTCCCGAACGGGTCAGCCCCAGCATTTT. Supplemented by reference TRBV18 and TRBJ1-5, the full variable domain reads NAGVMQNPRHLVRRRGQEARLRCSPMKGHSHVYWYRQLPEEGLKFMVYLQKENIIDESGMPKERFSAEFPKEGPSILRIQQVVRGDSAAYFCASHGSRTGQPQHFGDGTRLSIL.

The gene calls are TRBV2 and TRBJ1-1; 8 bases align to TRBD1. Per germline, CDR1 SNHLY and CDR2 FYNNEI. The V gene end was trimmed by 6 bases and the J gene end by 5 bases; junction bases not matched to a gene: 17. This CDR3 has 17 residues. DNA for the CDR3: TGTGCCAGCAGACCGGGGACAGGCGCCTCCGAGTGGACTGAAGCTTTCTTT. Its translation is CASRPGTGASEWTEAFF.

The rearrangement uses TRBV28 and TRBJ1-2; D possibly corresponds to TRBD1 (6 bases). V was pared by 8 bases and J by 2 bases, with 18 bases between. CDR1 is MDHEN, CDR2 SYDVKM, per germline. The CDR3 is 15 residues long. The CDR3, as DNA: TGTGCCAGCCGAATTTTGGCAGGGGTGAACTATGGCTACACCTTC. Amino acids: CASRILAGVNYGYTF.

J is TRBJ2-7 and V is TRBV30; 7 bases match TRBD1. With 4 bases clipped from V and 7 bases from J, the junction kept 10 bases outside the gene matches. This CDR3 is built from 13 residues. The germline CDR1 and CDR2 sequences are GTSNPN and SVGIG (reference sequence). The CDR3 DNA is TGTGCCTGGAATCGGGACAGCCCTTGGGAGCAGTACTTC. This gives the protein CAWNRDSPWEQYF.

V usage is TRBV6-5 and J usage is TRBJ2-3; 8 bases fit TRBD2. The CDR3 covers 15 residues. After removal of 9 bases from V and 1 base from J, the junction contained 9 bases not matched to a gene. Germline CDR1 reads MNHEY; CDR2 reads SVGAGI. CDR3: CASRPAAGGTDTQYF. CDR3 DNA: TGTGCCAGTAGGCCGGCAGCGGGAGGCACAGATACGCAGTATTTT.

The rearrangement uses TRBV30 and TRBJ1-6; 8 bases fit TRBD1. CDR1 is GTSNPN, CDR2 SVGIG, per germline (reference sequence). CDR3 length: 16 amino acids. V was clipped by 3 bases and J by 8 bases; unmatched bases: 12. This chain's CDR3 is CAWRPQGERLYSPLHF. The CDR3 coding sequence is TGTGCCTGGAGACCACAGGGGGAACGTCTTTATTCACCCCTCCACTTT.

The chain has TRBV27 and TRBJ1-1; 10 bases line up with TRBD1. Germline V lookup: CDR1 MNHEY, CDR2 SMNVEV (reference sequence). V was clipped by 6 bases and J by 4 bases; unmatched bases: 8. The length of the CDR3 is 15 residues. CDR3 coding DNA: TGTGCCAGCAGGGCGGGACAGGGGCTTTTCACTGAAGCTTTCTTT. It is translated as CASRAGQGLFTEAFF.

V and J are TRBV11-2 and TRBJ1-1; weak D call: TRBD1 (6 bases). The CDR3 loop spans 13 amino acids. The germline V gene has CDR1 SGHAT and CDR2 FQNNGV. Trimming took 4 bases from V and 5 from J, leaving 11 bases between them. As DNA, the CDR3 is TGTGCCAGCAGCTACCCCGGGACAACTGAAGCTTTCTTT. Its protein product is CASSYPGTTEAFF.

V gene TRBV5-4 combines with J gene TRBJ1-1; 10 bases map to TRBD1. The V gene end was trimmed by 5 bases and the J gene end by 0 bases; junction bases not matched to a gene: 4. Germline loops: CDR1 SGHNT, CDR2 YYREEE (reference sequence). The CDR3 covers 15 residues. The CDR3 nucleotides read TGTGCCAGCAGAGACAGGGGGCTCATGAACACTGAAGCTTTCTTT. Translating it yields CASRDRGLMNTEAFF.

The chain is built from TRBV29-1 and TRBJ2-5; 9 bases fit TRBD2. After removal of 6 bases from V and 4 bases from J, the junction contained 6 bases not matched to a gene. This CDR3 comprises 13 residues. The germline V gene encodes CDR1 SQVTM and CDR2 ANQGSEA. CDR3 sequence: CSVWASGTETQYF. The CDR3 nucleotides are TGCAGCGTCTGGGCTAGCGGGACAGAGACCCAGTACTTC.

A word on this clone: At one boundary the junction diverges from the germline segment, which might be a read error. The CDR3 protein is CASSQPRDKPIMDF. The CDR3 coding sequence is TGCGCCAGCAGTCAACCGAGGGACAAGCCGATTATGGACTTC. This chain links TRBV23-1 with TRBJ1-2; the D gene is possibly TRBD1 (6 bases). TRBV23-1 falls under the ORF class, with uncertain function. The CDR3 has 14 amino acids.

This chain uses TRBV5-1 with TRBJ2-7, with 9 bases that match TRBD2. V was clipped by 4 bases and J by 0 bases; unmatched bases: 5. CDR3 size: 15 residues. From germline, CDR1 is SGHRS and CDR2 YFSETQ. The CDR3, as DNA: TGCGCCAGCAGCGTGCTAGCGGGAAGCTCCTACGAGCAGTACGTC. Translated, it gives CASSVLAGSSYEQYV.